Below, 12 T cell receptor beta chains from the same sample are listed, as sequenced in a study of blood T cell repertoires in COVID-19. Profiling relied on immunoSEQ multiplex PCR, and the TCRdb table lists in-frame clones only, not all of them. This sample has some 290,000 clones, with around 89% found just once. Sample: peripheral blood. These TCRs come from a woman aged 40 to 49 with COVID-19, enrolled during active disease.

The chain couples TRBV10-3 to TRBJ1-3, with 7 bases that match TRBD1. CDR1 is ENHRY and CDR2 is SYGVKD in the germline V gene. V dropped 2 bases and J dropped 4; count of bases not matched to a gene: 5. The CDR3 contains 15 residues. Here the CDR3 reads CAISETGQTGNTIYF. CDR3 bases: TGTGCCATCAGTGAGACGGGACAGACAGGAAACACCATATATTTT.

V gene TRBV5-4 combines with J gene TRBJ1-3; D remains unclear. Germline V gene data show CDR1 as SGHNT and CDR2 as YYREEE (reference sequence). Between the trimmed V and J ends, which lost 4 bases and 0 bases, there was a span of 8 bases. This CDR3 region has 14 residues. CDR3 sequence: CASSPYNSGNTIYF. CDR3 nucleotides: TGTGCCAGCAGCCCTTATAACTCTGGAAACACCATATATTTT.

The chain recombines TRBV28 with TRBJ2-3, with 10 positions matching TRBD2. V was pared by 5 bases and J by 3 bases, with 5 bases of the junction left unmatched. Germline CDR1 MDHEN, CDR2 SYDVKM. This CDR3 comprises 15 residues. DNA for the CDR3: TGTGCCAGCAGTGCTAGCGGGGGATGGACAGATACGCAGTATTTT. Its translation is CASSASGGWTDTQYF.

This rearrangement joins TRBV7-8 to TRBJ2-1, with D unclear. CDR1 is SGHVS and CDR2 is FQNEAQ in the germline V gene. Deletions cut 6 bases from V and 8 bases from J, with 11 bases between. CDR3 length: 12 residues. In DNA, the CDR3 is TGTGCCAGCAGTCTCGGAGTAGATGAGCAGTTCTTC. This translates into CASSLGVDEQFF. The whole variable domain, filled in from reference TRBV7-8 and TRBJ2-1, reads GAGVSQSPRYKVAKRGQDVALRCDPISGHVSLFWYQQALGQGPEFLTYFQNEAQLDKSGLPSDRFFAERPEGSVSTLKIQRTQQEDSAVYLCASSLGVDEQFFGPGTRLTVL.

This chain uses TRBV28 with TRBJ1-1; perhaps TRBD1 as D (5 bases). The CDR3 has 15 amino acids. Trimming took off 5 bases at V and 4 bases at J, with 17 bases between the two ends. CDR1 is MDHEN, CDR2 SYDVKM, per germline. CDR3 protein: CASSDSRRRGTEAFF. As DNA, the CDR3 is TGTGCCAGCAGTGATTCCAGGCGGAGGGGCACTGAAGCTTTCTTT.

The sample holds one count of this clone. The chain carries TRBV6-4 and TRBJ1-2, with TRBD1 matching 8 bases. There are 14 residues in the CDR3. The V segment lost 3 bases and the J segment 4 bases; nucleotides outside the gene matches: 4. Per germline, CDR1 MRHNA and CDR2 SNTAGT. The CDR3 sequence is CASSESTGGYGYTF. DNA of the CDR3: TGTGCCAGCAGTGAGAGTACAGGGGGCTATGGCTACACCTTC.

This clone showed up just once. The genes are TRBV6-1 and TRBJ1-1; TRBD1 is a possible D gene (6 bases). V was cut by 3 bases and J by 2 bases, with 10 bases left in between. The CDR3 is 14 residues long. Germline lookup yields CDR1 MNHNS and CDR2 SASEGT. The CDR3 DNA sequence: TGTGCCAGCAGTGAGGACAGCGGCAACACTGAAGCTTTCTTT. This translates into CASSEDSGNTEAFF.

The V and J genes are TRBV9 and TRBJ2-5; D call uncertain. Germline V CDR1 and CDR2: SGDLS, YYNGEE. The CDR3 is 14 amino acids. V gave up 0 bases and J gave up 1 base, with 7 bases separating them. CDR3 coding DNA: TGTGCCAGCAGCGTAGACGAGGCCCAAGAGACCCAGTACTTC. Protein product: CASSVDEAQETQYF.

The rearrangement links TRBV5-1 to TRBJ2-5; 8 positions agree with TRBD2. CDR3 length equals 13 residues. Trimming cost V 7 bases and J 1 base; bases outside gene matches: 3. CDR1 SGHRS and CDR2 YFSETQ come from the germline V gene. CDR3 coding DNA: TGCGCCAGCGGAACTAGCGGCCAAGAGACCCAGTACTTC. Translation gives CASGTSGQETQYF.

As for this clone: Other DNA variants within this sample encode the same CDR3. The gene calls are TRBV9 and TRBJ2-2, with 7 bases lining up with TRBD1. The J segment lost 5 bases and the V segment lost 0 bases, leaving 4 bases of the junction unmatched. CDR3 length: 15 residues. Germline values: CDR1 SGDLS, CDR2 YYNGEE. CDR3 sequence (DNA): TGTGCCAGCAGCGTAGAGGGACAGAGAACCGGGGAGCTGTTTTTT. The encoded protein is CASSVEGQRTGELFF.

The chain carries TRBV19 and TRBJ2-7; possible D gene TRBD1, 6 bases. Trimming left V 4 bases short and J 5 bases short, with 15 bases between. Germline CDR1 and CDR2: LNHDA and SQIVND (reference sequence). The CDR3 length is 14 residues. Here the CDR3 reads CASSNGPNRDEQYF. DNA of the CDR3: TGTGCCAGTAGTAACGGCCCCAACAGGGACGAGCAGTACTTC.

The V call is TRBV6-2 or TRBV6-3, the J call TRBJ2-7, with D perhaps TRBD1 (6 bases). The CDR3 sequence is 15 residues long. Trimming pared 2 bases from V and 3 bases from J, leaving 14 bases between. Germline V gene data show CDR1 as MNHEY and CDR2 as SVGEGT. The chain's CDR3 is CASSYRQGTLYEQYF. The CDR3 DNA reads as TGTGCCAGCAGTTACCGCCAGGGGACCCTCTACGAGCAGTACTTC.